This paragraph reports one T cell receptor beta chain. Antigen: not known. Measured with immunoSEQ multiplex PCR; TCRdb has only the in-frame clones, and not every one. The repertoire consists of 2 million to 2.5 million clones, with 85% to 95% occurring once and the leading ten covering around 1.7%. The sample is drawn from a study of shared clonotypes between healthy human individuals. This CDR3 has 15 residues. The V segment lost 6 bases and the J segment 1 base; nucleotides outside the gene matches: 1. Germline loops: CDR1 WSHSY, CDR2 SAAADI. Broader study findings: Limited genetic and exposure-history diversity came from having few donors.

Naivety among CD8 cells was defined by CD45RO negativity and positive CCR7 selection, thereby excluding terminally differentiated effector memory CD45RA+ cells. The sequencing input was naive CD8+ T cells from PBMCs. The rearrangement links TRBV10-2 to TRBJ1-4, with TRBD1 identical over 11 bases. This receptor was taken from a man aged 18 to 35 in good health. Some clones in this sample may be carry-over from other donors' samples. CDR3 sequence (DNA): TGCGCCAGCAGGGACAGGGGGCAAACTAATGAAAAACTGTTTTTT. Translated, it gives CASRDRGQTNEKLFF.